This TCR beta chain was captured by sequencing in a study of regulatory T cells in long-lasting Graves disease. This CDR3 region has 15 residues. Germline V lookup: CDR1 LNHDA, CDR2 SQIVND (reference sequence). Noted time point: persistent/refractory GD, antithyroid drugs over 5 years with positive TRAb. The TCR library was made from RNA that had been extracted from PBMCs in TRIzol. As for this clonotype: The antigen is undetermined. A much larger clone is a single base away; this may be a read error.

Study-level points and caveats: Between persistent patients, about 2,800 public clonotypes were shared, exceeding the roughly 1,000 shared between new patients. Persistent Graves' disease cases displayed lower TCR diversity than newly diagnosed ones.

TCR beta libraries were built with iRepertoire HTBI primers and Arm-PCR of CDR3 regions. TCRdb reprocessed the multiplex PCR reads via MiXCR and lists one record per CDR3 protein. The table includes 300,000 to 350,000 distinct CDR3 sequences, roughly a fifth detected once. Here the sequenced sample was peripheral blood mononuclear cells (PBMCs), taken when the disease was refractory, from a patient treated with antithyroid drugs. The chain carries TRBV19 and TRBJ2-6; D is uncertain. The receptor was isolated from a female donor with Graves disease. The CDR3 region is CATSITSSEANVLTF. CDR3 in DNA: TGTGCCACTTCGATCACGTCCTCTGAGGCCAACGTCCTGACTTTC.